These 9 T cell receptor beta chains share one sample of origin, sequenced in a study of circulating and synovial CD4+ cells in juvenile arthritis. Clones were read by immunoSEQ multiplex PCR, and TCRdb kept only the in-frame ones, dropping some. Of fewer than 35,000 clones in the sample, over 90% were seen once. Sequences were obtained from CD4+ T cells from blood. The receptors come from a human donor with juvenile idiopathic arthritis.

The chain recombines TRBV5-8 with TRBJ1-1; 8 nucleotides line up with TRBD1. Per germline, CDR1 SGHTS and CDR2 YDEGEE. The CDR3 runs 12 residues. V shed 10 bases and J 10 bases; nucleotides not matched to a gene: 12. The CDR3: CAVKQGVAGAFF. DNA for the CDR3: TGTGCCGTTAAACAGGGGGTAGCTGGAGCTTTCTTT.

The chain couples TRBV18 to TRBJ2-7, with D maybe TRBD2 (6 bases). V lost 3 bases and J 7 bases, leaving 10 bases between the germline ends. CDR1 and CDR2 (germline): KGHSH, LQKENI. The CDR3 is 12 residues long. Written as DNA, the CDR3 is TGTGCCAGCTCACCGGAGGGCGGGGAGCAGTACTTC. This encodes CASSPEGGEQYF.

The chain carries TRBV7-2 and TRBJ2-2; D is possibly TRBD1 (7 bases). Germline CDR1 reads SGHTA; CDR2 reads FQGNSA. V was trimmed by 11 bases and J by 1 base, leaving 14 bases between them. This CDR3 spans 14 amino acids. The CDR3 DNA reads TGTGCCGGTACCCAGGGGGGGAACACCGGGGAGCTGTTTTTT. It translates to CAGTQGGNTGELFF.

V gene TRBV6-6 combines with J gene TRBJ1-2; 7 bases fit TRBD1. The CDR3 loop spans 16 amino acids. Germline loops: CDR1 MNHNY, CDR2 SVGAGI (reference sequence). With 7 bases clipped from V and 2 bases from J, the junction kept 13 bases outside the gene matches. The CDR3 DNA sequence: TGTGCCAGCACCCTGGACAGGTACCTAACCAACTATGGCTACACCTTC. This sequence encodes CASTLDRYLTNYGYTF.

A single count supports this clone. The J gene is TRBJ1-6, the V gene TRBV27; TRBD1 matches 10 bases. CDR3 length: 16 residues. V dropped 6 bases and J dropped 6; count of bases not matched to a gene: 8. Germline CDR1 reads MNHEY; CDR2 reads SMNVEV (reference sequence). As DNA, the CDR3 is TGTGCCAGCAGGTCGGGACAGGGGCCTACTAATTCACCCCTCCACTTT. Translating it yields CASRSGQGPTNSPLHF.

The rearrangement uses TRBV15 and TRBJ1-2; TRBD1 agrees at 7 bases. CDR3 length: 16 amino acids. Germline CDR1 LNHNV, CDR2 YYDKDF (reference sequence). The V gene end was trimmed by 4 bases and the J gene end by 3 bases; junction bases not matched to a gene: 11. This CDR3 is CATSTHLDRADYGYTF. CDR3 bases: TGTGCCACCAGCACTCACCTCGACAGGGCTGACTATGGCTACACCTTC. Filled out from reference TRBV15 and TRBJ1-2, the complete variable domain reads DAMVIQNPRYQVTQFGKPVTLSCSQTLNHNVMYWYQQKSSQAPKLLFHYYDKDFNNEADTPDNFQSRRPNTSFCFLDIRSPGLGDTAMYLCATSTHLDRADYGYTFGSGTRLTVV.

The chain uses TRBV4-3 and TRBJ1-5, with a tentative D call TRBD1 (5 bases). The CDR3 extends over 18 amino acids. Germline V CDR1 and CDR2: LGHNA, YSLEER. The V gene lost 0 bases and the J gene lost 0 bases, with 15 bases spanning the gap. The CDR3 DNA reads TGCGCCAGCAGCCAAGATCGTAGACAGAACGATAGCAATCAGCCCCAGCATTTT. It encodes CASSQDRRQNDSNQPQHF.

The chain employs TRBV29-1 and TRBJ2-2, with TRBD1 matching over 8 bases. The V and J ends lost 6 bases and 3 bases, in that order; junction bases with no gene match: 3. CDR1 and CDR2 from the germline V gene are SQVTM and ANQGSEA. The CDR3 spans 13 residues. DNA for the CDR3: TGCAGCGTCGGACAGGGTGACACCGGGGAGCTGTTTTTT. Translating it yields CSVGQGDTGELFF.

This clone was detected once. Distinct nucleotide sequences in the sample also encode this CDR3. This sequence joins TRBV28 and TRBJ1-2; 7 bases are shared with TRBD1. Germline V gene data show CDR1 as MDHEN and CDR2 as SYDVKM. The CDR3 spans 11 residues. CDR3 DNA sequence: TGTGCGACCGGGACAGACTATGGCTACACCTTC. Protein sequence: CATGTDYGYTF.